This TCR beta chain was sequenced in a study of T-cell memory formation after mild COVID-19. Looked up from germline, CDR1 is SGHVS and CDR2 is FQNEAQ. V was clipped by 3 bases and J by 1 base, with 15 bases between them. There are 16 residues in the CDR3. TCRdb re-called the 5' RACE reads with MiXCR, one entry per CDR3 protein. The table shows around 200,000 distinct CDR3 sequences, with around 30% occurring only once. The V gene is TRBV7-8, the J gene TRBJ1-1, with D unresolved. The sample comprised PBMCs or a T cell subset sorted from them (not recorded which). The clonotype comes from an adult woman who had mild COVID-19 (a few samples of this study predate the infection). Cell type and time point are not known. The CDR3 region is CASSFSERTGNTEAFF. CDR3 in DNA: TGTGCCAGCAGCTTTAGCGAGAGGACGGGGAACACTGAAGCTTTCTTT.